The clone carrying this T cell receptor beta chain occurred many times. Antigen unknown. TCRdb re-called the RACE reads with MiXCR, one entry per CDR3 protein. The table lists about 120,000 distinct CDR3 sequences, roughly an eighth of them singletons. The data were taken from a study of human T cells and chemical hapten exposure. Overall study results and limits: Relative to controls, expanded TCRs formed significantly more large CDR3 similarity clusters.

This CDR3 is 13 amino acids long. After removal of 8 bases from V and 2 bases from J, the junction contained 2 bases not matched to a gene. CDR1 is MNHEY and CDR2 is SVGAGI in the germline V gene. Stated time point: patch test 1, 2 weeks after DPC sensitization. Specified treatment: therapeutic diphenylcyclopropenone sensitization with weekly scalp DPC. This TCR came from a man aged 18 to 30 with alopecia areata. Some clones in this sample may be carry-over from other donors' samples. The chain uses TRBV6-5 and TRBJ2-3, with 9 bases fitting TRBD1. Sequencing used whole blood, obtained in connection with sensitization to the hapten diphenylcyclopropenone (DPC). In DNA form, the CDR3 reads TGTGCCAGCGGGACAGGGCACACAGATACGCAGTATTTT. It specifies CASGTGHTDTQYF.